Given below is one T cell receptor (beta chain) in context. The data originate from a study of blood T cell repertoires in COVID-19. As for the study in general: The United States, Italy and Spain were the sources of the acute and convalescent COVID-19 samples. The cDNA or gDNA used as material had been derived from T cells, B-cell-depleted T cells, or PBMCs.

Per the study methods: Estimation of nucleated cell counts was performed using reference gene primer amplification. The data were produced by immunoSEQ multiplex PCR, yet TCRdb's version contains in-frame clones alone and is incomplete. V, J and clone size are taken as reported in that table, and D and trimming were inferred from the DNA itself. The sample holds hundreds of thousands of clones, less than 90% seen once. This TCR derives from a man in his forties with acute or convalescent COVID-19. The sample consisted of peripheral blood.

CDR3 protein: CASSLGQGPSTDTQYF. The CDR3, as DNA: TGCGCCAGCAGCCTGGGACAGGGTCCCAGCACAGATACGCAGTATTTT. This sequence joins TRBV5-1 and TRBJ2-3; the match to TRBD1 covers 9 bases. Germline loops: CDR1 SGHRS, CDR2 YFSETQ. The CDR3 runs 16 residues. Losses at the gene ends were 4 bases for V and 0 bases for J; bases not matched to a gene: 6.